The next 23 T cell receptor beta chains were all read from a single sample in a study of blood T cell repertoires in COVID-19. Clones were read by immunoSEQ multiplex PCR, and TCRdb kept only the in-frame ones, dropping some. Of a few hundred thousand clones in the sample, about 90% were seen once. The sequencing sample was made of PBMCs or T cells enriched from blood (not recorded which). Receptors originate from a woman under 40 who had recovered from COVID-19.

CDR3 nucleotide sequence: TGCGCCAGCAGCCAAGAATGGGGGGGGACTAATGAGCAGTTCTTC. Translating gives CASSQEWGGTNEQFF. The chain carries TRBV4-1 and TRBJ2-1; 7 bases fit TRBD2. The CDR3 spans 15 residues. Trimming at V came to 0 bases and at J to 7 bases, leaving 6 bases not matched to a gene. From germline, CDR1 is MGHRA and CDR2 YSYEKL.

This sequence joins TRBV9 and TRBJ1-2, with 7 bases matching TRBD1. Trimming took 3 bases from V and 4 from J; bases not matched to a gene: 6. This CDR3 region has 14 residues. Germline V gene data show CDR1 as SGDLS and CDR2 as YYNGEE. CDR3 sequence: CASSARQGFYGYTF. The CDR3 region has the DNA TGTGCCAGCAGCGCCCGACAGGGATTCTATGGCTACACCTTC.

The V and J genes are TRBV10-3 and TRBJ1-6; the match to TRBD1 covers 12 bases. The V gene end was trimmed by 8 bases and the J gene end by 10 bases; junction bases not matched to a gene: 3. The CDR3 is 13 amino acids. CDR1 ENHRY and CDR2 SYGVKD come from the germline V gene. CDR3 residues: CAIGTGGGSPLHF. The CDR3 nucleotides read TGTGCCATCGGGACAGGGGGCGGGTCACCCCTCCACTTT.

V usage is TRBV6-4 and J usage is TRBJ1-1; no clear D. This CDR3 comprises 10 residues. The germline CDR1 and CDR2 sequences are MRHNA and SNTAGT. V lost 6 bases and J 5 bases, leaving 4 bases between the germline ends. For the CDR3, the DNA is TGTGCCAGCAGCACAACTGAAGCTTTCTTT. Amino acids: CASSTTEAFF.

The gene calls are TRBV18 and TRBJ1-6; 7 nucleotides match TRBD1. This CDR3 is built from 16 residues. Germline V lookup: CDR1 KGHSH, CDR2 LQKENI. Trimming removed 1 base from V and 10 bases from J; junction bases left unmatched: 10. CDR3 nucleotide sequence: TGTGCCAGCTCACCACGGGGGACAGTCCCTGAGTCACCCCTCCACTTT. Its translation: CASSPRGTVPESPLHF.

CDR3 coding DNA: TGTGCCAGCTCACGGGGGACAGGGATGAACACTGAAGCTTTCTTT. Its protein is CASSRGTGMNTEAFF. The chain employs TRBV18 and TRBJ1-1, with 9 bases identical to TRBD1. V trimming: 4 bases; J trimming: 0 bases; junction bases outside the gene matches: 3. The CDR3 extends over 15 amino acids. Germline CDR1 reads KGHSH; CDR2 reads LQKENI.

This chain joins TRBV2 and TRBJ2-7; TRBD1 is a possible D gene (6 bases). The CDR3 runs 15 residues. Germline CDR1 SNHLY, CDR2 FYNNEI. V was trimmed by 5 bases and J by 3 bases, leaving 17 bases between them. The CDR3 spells CASSTDALRGYEQYF. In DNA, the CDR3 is TGTGCCAGCAGTACCGATGCGCTCAGGGGCTACGAGCAGTACTTC.

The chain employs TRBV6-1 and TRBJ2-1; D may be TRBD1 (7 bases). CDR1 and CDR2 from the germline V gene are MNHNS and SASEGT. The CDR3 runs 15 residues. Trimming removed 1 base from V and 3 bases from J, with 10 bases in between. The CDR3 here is CASSEVQGGYNEQFF. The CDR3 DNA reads TGTGCCAGCAGTGAAGTTCAGGGGGGCTACAATGAGCAGTTCTTC.

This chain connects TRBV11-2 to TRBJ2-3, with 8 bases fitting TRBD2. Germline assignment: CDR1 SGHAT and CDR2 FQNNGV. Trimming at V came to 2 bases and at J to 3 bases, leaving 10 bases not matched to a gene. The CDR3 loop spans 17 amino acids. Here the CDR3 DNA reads TGTGCCAGCAGCTTACGACTAGCCGGGGGGGGTACAGATACGCAGTATTTT. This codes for CASSLRLAGGGTDTQYF.

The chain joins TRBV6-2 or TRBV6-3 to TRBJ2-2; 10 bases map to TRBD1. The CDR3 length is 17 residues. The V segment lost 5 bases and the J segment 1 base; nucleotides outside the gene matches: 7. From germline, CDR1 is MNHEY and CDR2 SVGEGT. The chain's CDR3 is CASSRDRGLGNTGELFF. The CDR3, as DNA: TGTGCCAGCAGTCGGGACAGGGGCTTGGGGAACACCGGGGAGCTGTTTTTT.

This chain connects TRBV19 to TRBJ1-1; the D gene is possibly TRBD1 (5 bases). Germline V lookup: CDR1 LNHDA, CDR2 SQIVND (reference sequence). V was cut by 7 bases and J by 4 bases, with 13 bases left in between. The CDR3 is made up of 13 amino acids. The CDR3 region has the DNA TGTGCCAGTAAGGACACCCAGGGCACTGAAGCTTTCTTT. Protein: CASKDTQGTEAFF.

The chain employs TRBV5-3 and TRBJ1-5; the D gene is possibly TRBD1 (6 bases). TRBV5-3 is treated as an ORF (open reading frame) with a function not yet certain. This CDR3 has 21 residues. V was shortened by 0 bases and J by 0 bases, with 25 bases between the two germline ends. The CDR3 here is CARSLAHGPQNRDYSNQPQHF. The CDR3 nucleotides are TGTGCCAGAAGCTTGGCCCACGGTCCGCAGAACAGGGATTATAGCAATCAGCCCCAGCATTTT.

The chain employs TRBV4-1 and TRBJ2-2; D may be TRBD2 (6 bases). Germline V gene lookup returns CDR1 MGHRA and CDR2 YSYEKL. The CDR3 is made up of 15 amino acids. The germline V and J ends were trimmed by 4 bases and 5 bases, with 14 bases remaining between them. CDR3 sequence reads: CASSPRFGGTGELFF. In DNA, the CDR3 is TGCGCCAGCAGCCCACGATTCGGAGGGACCGGGGAGCTGTTTTTT.

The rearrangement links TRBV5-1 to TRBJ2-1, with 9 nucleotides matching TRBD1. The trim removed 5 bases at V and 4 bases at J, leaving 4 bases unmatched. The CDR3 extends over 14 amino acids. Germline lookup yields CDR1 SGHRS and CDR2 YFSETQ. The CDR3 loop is CASRAGTGYNEQFF. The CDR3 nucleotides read TGCGCCAGCAGGGCCGGGACAGGGTACAATGAGCAGTTCTTC.

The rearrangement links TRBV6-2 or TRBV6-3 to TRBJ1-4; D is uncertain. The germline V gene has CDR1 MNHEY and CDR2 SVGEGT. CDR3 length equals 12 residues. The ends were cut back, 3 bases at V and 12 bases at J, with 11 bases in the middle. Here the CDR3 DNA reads TGTGCCAGCAGTTATGCTTCCGGAGAACTGTTTTTT. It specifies CASSYASGELFF.

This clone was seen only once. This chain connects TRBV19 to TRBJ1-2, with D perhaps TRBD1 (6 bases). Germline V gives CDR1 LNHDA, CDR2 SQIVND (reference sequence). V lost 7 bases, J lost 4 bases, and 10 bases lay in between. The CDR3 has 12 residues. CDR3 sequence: CASKGQTYGYTF. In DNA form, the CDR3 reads TGTGCCAGTAAAGGACAGACCTATGGCTACACCTTC.

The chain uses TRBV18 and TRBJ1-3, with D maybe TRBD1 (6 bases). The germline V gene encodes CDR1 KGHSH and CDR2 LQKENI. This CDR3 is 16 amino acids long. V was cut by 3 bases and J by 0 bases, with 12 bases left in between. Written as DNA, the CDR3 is TGTGCCAGCTCACCTCAAACAGGGAGCTCTGGAAACACCATATATTTT. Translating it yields CASSPQTGSSGNTIYF.

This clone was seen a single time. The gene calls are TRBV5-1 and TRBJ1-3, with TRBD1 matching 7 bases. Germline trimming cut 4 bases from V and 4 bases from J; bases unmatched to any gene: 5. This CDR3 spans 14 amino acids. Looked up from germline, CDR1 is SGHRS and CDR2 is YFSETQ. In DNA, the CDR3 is TGCGCCAGCAGCGCGGACAGGCGGGGAAACACCATATATTTT. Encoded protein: CASSADRRGNTIYF.

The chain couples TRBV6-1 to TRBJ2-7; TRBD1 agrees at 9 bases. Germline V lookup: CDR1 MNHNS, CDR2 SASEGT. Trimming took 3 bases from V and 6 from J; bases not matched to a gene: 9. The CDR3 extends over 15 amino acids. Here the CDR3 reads CASSDAGQGSGEQYF. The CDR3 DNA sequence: TGTGCCAGCAGTGATGCGGGACAGGGATCCGGCGAGCAGTACTTC.

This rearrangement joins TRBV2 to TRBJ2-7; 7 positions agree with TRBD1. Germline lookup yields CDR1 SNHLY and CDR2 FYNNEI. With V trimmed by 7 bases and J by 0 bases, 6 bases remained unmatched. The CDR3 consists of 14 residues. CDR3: CASTFRDSSYEQYF. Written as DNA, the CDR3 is TGTGCCAGCACTTTCCGGGACAGCTCCTACGAGCAGTACTTC.

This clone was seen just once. CDR3 nucleotides: TGTGCCAGCAGCGTAGTGTCAGGGCACACTGAAGCTTTCTTT. Translating gives CASSVVSGHTEAFF. The chain recombines TRBV9 with TRBJ1-1; D is possibly TRBD1 (5 bases). Germline assignment: CDR1 SGDLS and CDR2 YYNGEE. Deletions cut 0 bases from V and 3 bases from J, with 9 bases between. This CDR3 comprises 14 residues.

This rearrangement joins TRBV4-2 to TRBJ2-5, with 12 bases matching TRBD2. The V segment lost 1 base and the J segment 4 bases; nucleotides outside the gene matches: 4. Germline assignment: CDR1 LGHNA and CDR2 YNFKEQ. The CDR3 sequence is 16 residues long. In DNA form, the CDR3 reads TGTGCCAGCAGCCAAGCGACTAGCGGGGGAACAGAGACCCAGTACTTC. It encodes CASSQATSGGTETQYF.

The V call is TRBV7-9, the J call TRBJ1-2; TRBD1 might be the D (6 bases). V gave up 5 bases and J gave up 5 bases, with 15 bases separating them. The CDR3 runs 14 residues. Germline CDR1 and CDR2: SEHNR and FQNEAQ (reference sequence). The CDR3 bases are TGTGCCAGCAGCGAACAAGGGGGGGGTTATGGCTACACCTTC. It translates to CASSEQGGGYGYTF.